The source of this T cell receptor beta chain is a study of blood T cell repertoires in COVID-19 (dated by TCRdb to about 2020). The study in broad terms: Samples from collaborators originated in the United States, Italy and Spain and spanned both the acute and convalescent phases of COVID-19. HLA class I and class II types, where available, came from metadata supplied by the sample provider rather than from assay-based typing. The repertoires were released in a freely available public database meant as a resource for research on the immune response to SARS-CoV-2. Nearly every sample came with metadata listing a de-identified subject ID, COVID-19 status, age in years and sex. The samples were drawn from two sources: the first 160 participants of the ongoing ImmuneRACE study, and 1,254 subjects contributed by 6 global collaborators. Subjects who had been exposed to COVID-19, were actively infected with it, or had recovered from it provided the deeply sampled blood TCRbeta repertoires that made up the dataset. The prospective study material was composed of cDNA or gDNA derived from T cells, B-cell-depleted T cells, or PBMCs.

The V end gives up 5 bases and the J end 2 bases, leaving 5 bases in the junction not matched to a gene. CDR1 and CDR2 (MDHEN, SYDVKM) derive from the germline V gene. The CDR3 sequence holds 15 residues, the cysteine and phenylalanine included. Here the CDR3 DNA is all that survives: 45 bases in frame from base 1. Overall results and qualifications from the work: How much clinical and demographic metadata was included differed by source and by participant, and the metadata was provided uncurated.

Regarding this clone: Its recognized antigen is unknown. No much larger clone exists at a distance of one base, and base qualities are not known.

TCRbeta CDR3 regions were amplified from genomic DNA by means of the immunoSEQ Assay, a bias-controlled multiplex PCR. On the study's bioinformatics: Within the assay, amplification of reference gene primers was used to estimate how many nucleated cells each sample contained. To quantify the absolute abundance of each unique TCRbeta CDR3 rearrangement, sequence reads were collapsed and filtered. For each sample, productive Simpson clonality was calculated as the square root of Simpson's diversity index over productive rearrangements. This is the immuneACCESS table as TCRdb keeps it, with only in-frame sequences that have V and J called. A part of the clones is gone; compared with another copy, unresolved V genes explain less than half, and the rest is unexplained. Clone size and the V and J calls come from that table; the DNA yielded D and trimming. This sample is represented by about 170,000 clones; about four fifths of them were singletons. About 2.7% of the sample is held by the ten biggest clonotypes.

The collaborating institutions used their own protocols to collect whole blood in K2EDTA tubes. For TCRbeta analysis, collaborators shipped samples as frozen whole blood, isolated PBMCs, or DNA extracted from either of those sample types. The chain is encoded by TRBV28 joined to TRBJ2-3, with TRBD1 identical over 9 junction bases. The receptor's source is a human donor with acute or convalescent COVID-19. The donor label of this sample is uncertain. The sequenced sample consisted of peripheral blood. This receptor has the CDR3 CASSPGDRVTDTQYF. At the DNA level, the sequence is TGTGCCAGCAGTCCCGGGGACAGGGTCACAGATACGCAGTATTTT.